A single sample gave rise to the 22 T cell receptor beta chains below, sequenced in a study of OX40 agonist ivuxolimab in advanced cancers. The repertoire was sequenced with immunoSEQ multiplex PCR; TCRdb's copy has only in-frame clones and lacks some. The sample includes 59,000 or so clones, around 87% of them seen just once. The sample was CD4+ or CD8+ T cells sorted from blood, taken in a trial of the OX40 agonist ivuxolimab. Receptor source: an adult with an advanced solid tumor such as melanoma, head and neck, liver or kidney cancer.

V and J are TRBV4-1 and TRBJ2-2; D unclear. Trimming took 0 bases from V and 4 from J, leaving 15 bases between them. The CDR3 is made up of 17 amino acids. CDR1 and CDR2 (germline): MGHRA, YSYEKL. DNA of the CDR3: TGCGCCAGCAGCCAAGATCTCCGGGCAGCCATCACCGGGGAGCTGTTTTTT. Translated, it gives CASSQDLRAAITGELFF.

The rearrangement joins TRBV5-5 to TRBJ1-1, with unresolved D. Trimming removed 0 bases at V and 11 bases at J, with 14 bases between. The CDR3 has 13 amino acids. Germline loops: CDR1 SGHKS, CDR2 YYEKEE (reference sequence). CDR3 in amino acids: CASSLERYGGAFF. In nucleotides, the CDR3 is TGTGCCAGCAGCTTGGAGAGATACGGAGGGGCTTTCTTT.

The CDR3 sequence is CASSLDLTLGQGYEQYF. CDR3 sequence (DNA): TGTGCCAGCAGCTTAGACCTCACTTTGGGGCAGGGCTACGAGCAGTACTTC. This chain connects TRBV7-2 to TRBJ2-7, with D possibly being TRBD1 (5 bases). CDR1 SGHTA and CDR2 FQGNSA come from the germline V gene. The CDR3 length is 17 residues. Trimming shortened V by 1 base and J by 3 bases, and 19 bases separated the two germline ends.

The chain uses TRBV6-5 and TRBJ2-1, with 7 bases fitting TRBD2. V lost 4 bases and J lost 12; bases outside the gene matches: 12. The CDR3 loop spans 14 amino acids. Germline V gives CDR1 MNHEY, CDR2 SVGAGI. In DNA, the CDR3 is TGTGCCAGCAGTTGGTTAGCGGGCGGGAGAGGGCAGTTCTTC. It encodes CASSWLAGGRGQFF.

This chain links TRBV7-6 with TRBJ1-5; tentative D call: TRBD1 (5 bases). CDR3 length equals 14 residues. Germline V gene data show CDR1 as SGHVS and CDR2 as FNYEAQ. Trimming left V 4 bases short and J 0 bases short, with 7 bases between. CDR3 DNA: TGTGCCAGCAGCTCGGGACTTAGCAATCAGCCCCAGCATTTT. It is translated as CASSSGLSNQPQHF.

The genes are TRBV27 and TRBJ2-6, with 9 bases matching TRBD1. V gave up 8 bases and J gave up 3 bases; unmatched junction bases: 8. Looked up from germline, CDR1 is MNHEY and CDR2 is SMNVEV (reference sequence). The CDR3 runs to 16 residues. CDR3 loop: CASRSQGAYGANVLTF. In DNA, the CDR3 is TGTGCCAGCCGCTCACAGGGGGCCTATGGGGCCAACGTCCTGACTTTC.

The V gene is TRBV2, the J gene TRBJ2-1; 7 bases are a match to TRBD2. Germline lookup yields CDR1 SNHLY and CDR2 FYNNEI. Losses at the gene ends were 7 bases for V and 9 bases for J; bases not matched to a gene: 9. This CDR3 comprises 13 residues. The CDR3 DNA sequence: TGTGCCAGCATCTTTTCGGGGGGAGGTGAGCAGTTCTTC. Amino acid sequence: CASIFSGGGEQFF.

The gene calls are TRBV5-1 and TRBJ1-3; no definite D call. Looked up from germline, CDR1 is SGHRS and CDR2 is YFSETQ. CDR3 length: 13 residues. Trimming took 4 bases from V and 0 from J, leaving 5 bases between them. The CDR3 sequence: CASSDTSGNTIYF. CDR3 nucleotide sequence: TGCGCCAGCAGCGACACCTCTGGAAACACCATATATTTT.

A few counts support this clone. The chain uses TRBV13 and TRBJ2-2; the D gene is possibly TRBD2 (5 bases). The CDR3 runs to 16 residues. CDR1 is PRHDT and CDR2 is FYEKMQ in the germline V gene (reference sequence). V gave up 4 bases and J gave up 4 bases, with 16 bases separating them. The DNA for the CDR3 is TGTGCCAGCAGCTCATACCCGAGGGAAGGCACCGGGGAGCTGTTTTTT. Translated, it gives CASSSYPREGTGELFF.

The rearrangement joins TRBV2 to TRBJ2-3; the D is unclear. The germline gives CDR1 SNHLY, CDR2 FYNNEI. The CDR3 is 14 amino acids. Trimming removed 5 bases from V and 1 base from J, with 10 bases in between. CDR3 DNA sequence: TGTGCCAGCAGTAGCCTTAGCCGCACAGATACGCAGTATTTT. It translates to CASSSLSRTDTQYF. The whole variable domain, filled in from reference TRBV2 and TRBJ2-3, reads EPEVTQTPSHQVTQMGQEVILRCVPISNHLYFYWYRQILGQKVEFLVSFYNNEISEKSEIFDDQFSVERPDGSNFTLKIRSTKLEDSAMYFCASSSLSRTDTQYFGPGTRLTVL.

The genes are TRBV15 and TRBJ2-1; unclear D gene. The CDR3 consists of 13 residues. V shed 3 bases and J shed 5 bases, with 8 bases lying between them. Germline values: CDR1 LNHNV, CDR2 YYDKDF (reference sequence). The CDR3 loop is CATSRGKNNEQFF. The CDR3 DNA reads TGTGCCACCAGCAGGGGTAAAAACAATGAGCAGTTCTTC.

The CDR3, as DNA: TGTGCCAGCAGCTTAGAGGGGGTTGCCGGCTACACCTTC. This encodes CASSLEGVAGYTF. The chain links TRBV7-9 to TRBJ1-2; a possible D gene is TRBD1 (6 bases). The CDR3 loop spans 13 amino acids. The V gene's germline CDR1 is SEHNR and CDR2 FQNEAQ (reference sequence). The V end lost 1 base, the J end lost 8 bases, and 11 bases lay between the germline ends.

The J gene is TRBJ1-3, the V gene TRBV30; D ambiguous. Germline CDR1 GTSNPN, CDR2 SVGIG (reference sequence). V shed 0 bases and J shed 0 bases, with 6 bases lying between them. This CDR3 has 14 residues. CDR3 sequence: CAWSVFSSGNTIYF. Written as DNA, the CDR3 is TGTGCCTGGAGTGTATTTTCCTCTGGAAACACCATATATTTT.

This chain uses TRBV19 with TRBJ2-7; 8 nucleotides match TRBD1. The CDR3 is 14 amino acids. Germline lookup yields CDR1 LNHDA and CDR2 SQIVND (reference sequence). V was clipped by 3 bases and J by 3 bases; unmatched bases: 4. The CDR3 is CASSIRTGFYEQYF. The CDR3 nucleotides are TGTGCCAGTAGTATCCGGACAGGGTTCTACGAGCAGTACTTC.

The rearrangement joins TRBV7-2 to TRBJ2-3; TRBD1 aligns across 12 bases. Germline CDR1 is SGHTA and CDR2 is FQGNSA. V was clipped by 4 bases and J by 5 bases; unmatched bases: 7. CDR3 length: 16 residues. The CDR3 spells CASSSGTGGFKDTQYF. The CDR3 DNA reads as TGTGCCAGCAGCTCCGGGACAGGGGGCTTTAAAGATACGCAGTATTTT.

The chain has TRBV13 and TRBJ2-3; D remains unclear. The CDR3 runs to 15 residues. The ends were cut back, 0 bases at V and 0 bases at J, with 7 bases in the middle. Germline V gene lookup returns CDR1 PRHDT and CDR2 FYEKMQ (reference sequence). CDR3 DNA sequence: TGTGCCAGCAGCTTAGGGACAAGTAGCACAGATACGCAGTATTTT. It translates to CASSLGTSSTDTQYF.

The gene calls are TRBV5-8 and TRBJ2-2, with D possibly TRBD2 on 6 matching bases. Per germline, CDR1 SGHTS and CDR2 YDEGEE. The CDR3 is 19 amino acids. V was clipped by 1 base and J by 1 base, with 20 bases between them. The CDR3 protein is CASSLWAWRGGQNTGELFF. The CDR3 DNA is TGTGCCAGCAGCTTGTGGGCCTGGCGGGGCGGGCAGAACACCGGGGAGCTGTTTTTT.

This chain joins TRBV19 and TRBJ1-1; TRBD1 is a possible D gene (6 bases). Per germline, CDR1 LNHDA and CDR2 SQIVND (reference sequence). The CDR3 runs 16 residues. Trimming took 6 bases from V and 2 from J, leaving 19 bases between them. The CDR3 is CASRRNVWDTNTEAFF. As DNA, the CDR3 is TGTGCCAGTAGGAGAAACGTATGGGACACCAACACTGAAGCTTTCTTT. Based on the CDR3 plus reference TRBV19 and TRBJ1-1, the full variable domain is DGGITQSPKYLFRKEGQNVTLSCEQNLNHDAMYWYRQDPGQGLRLIYYSQIVNDFQKGDIAEGYSVSREKKESFPLTVTSAQKNPTAFYLCASRRNVWDTNTEAFFGQGTRLTVV.

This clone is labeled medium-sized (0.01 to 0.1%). CDR3 nucleotide sequence: TGTGCCAGCAGACCCCAGGGGTTTAACGAGCAGTACTTC. This gives the protein CASRPQGFNEQYF. The rearrangement uses TRBV7-2 and TRBJ2-7; possible D gene TRBD1, 6 bases. V was shortened by 6 bases and J by 5 bases, with 14 bases between the two germline ends. This CDR3 has 13 amino acids. CDR1 and CDR2 from the germline V gene are SGHTA and FQGNSA.

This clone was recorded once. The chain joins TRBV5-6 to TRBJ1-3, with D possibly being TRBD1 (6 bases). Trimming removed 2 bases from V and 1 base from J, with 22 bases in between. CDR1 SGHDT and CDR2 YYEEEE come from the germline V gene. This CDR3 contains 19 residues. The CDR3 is CASSFFVVKTGRSGNTIYF. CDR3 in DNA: TGTGCCAGCAGCTTCTTTGTTGTTAAAACAGGGAGGTCTGGAAACACCATATATTTT.

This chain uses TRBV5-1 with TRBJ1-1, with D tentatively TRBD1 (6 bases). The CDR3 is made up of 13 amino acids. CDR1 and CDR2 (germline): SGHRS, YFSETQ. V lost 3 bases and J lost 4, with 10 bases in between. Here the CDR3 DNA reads TGCGCCAGCAGCTCTCAGGGGAGCACTGAAGCTTTCTTT. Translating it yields CASSSQGSTEAFF. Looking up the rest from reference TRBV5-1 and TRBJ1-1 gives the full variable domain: KAGVTQTPRYLIKTRGQQVTLSCSPISGHRSVSWYQQTPGQGLQFLFEYFSETQRNKGNFPGRFSGRQFSNSRSEMNVSTLELGDSALYLCASSSQGSTEAFFGQGTRLTVV.

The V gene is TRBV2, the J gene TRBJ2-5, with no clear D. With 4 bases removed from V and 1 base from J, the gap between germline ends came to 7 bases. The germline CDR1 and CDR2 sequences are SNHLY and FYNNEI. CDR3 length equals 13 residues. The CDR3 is CASSVAVQETQYF. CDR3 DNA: TGTGCCAGCAGTGTGGCCGTCCAAGAGACCCAGTACTTC.